These T cell receptor beta chains were read from a single sample in a study of beta chain features in type 1 diabetes. The method was immunoSEQ multiplex PCR; TCRdb's version includes in-frame clones alone and lacks a portion of them. Among some 120,000 clones listed, approximately 15% were seen once. Sequenced input: central memory CD4+ T cells from blood. The source of these receptors is a man younger than 30 with type 1 diabetes. Both conserved end residues are trimmed from each CDR3.

CDR3aa,v_gene,j_gene
AWNAPGLGGPDTQY,TRBV30,TRBJ2-3
ASCSGQSNSPLH,TRBV5-5,TRBJ1-6
ASSLGLAGRNEQF,TRBV7-2,TRBJ2-1
ASSFLAFSSYNEQF,TRBV5-6,TRBJ2-1
ASSPRLAGGYEQY,TRBV13,TRBJ2-7
ASSLRAGNIQY,TRBV5-1,TRBJ2-4
ASPGTENYGYT,TRBV30,TRBJ1-2
AADGMEGKH,TRBV2,TRBJ1-5
AWSRGFEQY,TRBV30,TRBJ2-7
ASSEFITETQY,TRBV25-1,TRBJ2-5
ASSLIVGSNLGTEQF,TRBV5-6,TRBJ2-1
ASSFQISYGYT,TRBV5-1,TRBJ1-2